Here is one T cell receptor beta chain with its context. Its target is not known. These data come from a study of T-cell reconstitution after alpha-beta-depleted transplantation in children. Preparation of the TCRbeta library used unique molecular identifiers. From the PCR reads, TCRdb called clonotypes with MiXCR, one entry per CDR3 protein. The sample has 300,000 to 350,000 distinct CDR3 sequences; about 16% are singletons. Germline values: CDR1 SGHKS, CDR2 YYEKEE (reference sequence). The CDR3 extends over 15 amino acids. Germline trimming cut 3 bases from V and 2 bases from J; bases unmatched to any gene: 4. Regarding the study as a whole: By about two months after transplant, alpha-beta T cells reportedly arose from several hundred graft clones that had expanded. Newly generated T cells supplied most T-cell counts and diversity one year post-transplant. The high TCRbeta diversity at day 60 in some patients came from surviving recipient T cells and thymic progenitors.

The material sequenced was PBMCs, mostly from graft donor cells, taken 360 days after TCRalphabeta/CD19-depleted stem cell transplant. V is TRBV5-5 and J is TRBJ2-7; 11 nucleotides agree with TRBD2. The receptor was isolated from a male patient aged 2-9 years who had a stem cell transplant for acute lymphoblastic leukemia, so the T cells may come from the graft donor. The CDR3 DNA follows: TGTGCCAGCAGCTCCCGGACTAGCGGGCCCTACGAGCAGTACTTC. Its protein product is CASSSRTSGPYEQYF.